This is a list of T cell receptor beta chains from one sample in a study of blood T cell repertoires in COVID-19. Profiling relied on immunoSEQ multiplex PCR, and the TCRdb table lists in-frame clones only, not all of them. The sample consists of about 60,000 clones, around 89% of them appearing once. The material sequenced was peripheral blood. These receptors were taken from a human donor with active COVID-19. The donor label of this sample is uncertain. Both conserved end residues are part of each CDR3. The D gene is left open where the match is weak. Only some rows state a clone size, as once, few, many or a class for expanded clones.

cdr3_aa: CASSRAGNEQFF; cdr3_nt: TGTGCCAGCAGTCGGGCAGGGAATGAGCAGTTCTTC; d_call: NA; clone_size: NA; cdr3_length: 12; v_call: TRBV12-3/TRBV12-4; j_call: TRBJ2-1
cdr3_aa: CASSLSGGVARGETQYF; cdr3_nt: TGTGCCAGCAGCTTGTCGGGTGGGGTAGCCCGAGGGGAGACCCAGTACTTC; d_call: NA; clone_size: once; cdr3_length: 17; v_call: TRBV7-2; j_call: TRBJ2-5
cdr3_aa: CASSMWASGANVLTF; cdr3_nt: TGTGCCAGTAGTATGTGGGCCTCTGGGGCCAACGTCCTGACTTTC; d_call: NA; clone_size: NA; cdr3_length: 15; v_call: TRBV19; j_call: TRBJ2-6
cdr3_aa: CASSLGDSITDTQYF; cdr3_nt: TGCGCCAGCAGCTTGGGGGACAGCATCACAGATACGCAGTATTTT; d_call: TRBD1; clone_size: NA; cdr3_length: 15; v_call: TRBV5-1; j_call: TRBJ2-3
cdr3_aa: CASRGLAGDGELFF; cdr3_nt: TGTGCCAGCAGGGGACTAGCGGGAGACGGGGAGCTGTTTTTT; d_call: TRBD2; clone_size: once; cdr3_length: 14; v_call: TRBV18; j_call: TRBJ2-2
cdr3_aa: CASSLAGTETYEQYF; cdr3_nt: TGTGCCAGCAGCTTGGCCGGGACTGAGACCTACGAGCAGTACTTC; d_call: NA; clone_size: NA; cdr3_length: 15; v_call: TRBV5-8; j_call: TRBJ2-7
cdr3_aa: CASSLTGGAYEQYF; cdr3_nt: TGTGCCAGCAGCCTGACAGGGGGCGCCTACGAGCAGTACTTC; d_call: TRBD1; clone_size: NA; cdr3_length: 14; v_call: TRBV28; j_call: TRBJ2-7
cdr3_aa: CASSVNNRDGTEAFF; cdr3_nt: TGTGCCAGCAGCGTAAACAACAGGGACGGCACTGAAGCTTTCTTT; d_call: NA; clone_size: NA; cdr3_length: 15; v_call: TRBV9; j_call: TRBJ1-1
cdr3_aa: CASSYPVAKNIQYF; cdr3_nt: TGTGCCAGCAGTTACCCAGTGGCCAAAAACATTCAGTACTTC; d_call: NA; clone_size: NA; cdr3_length: 14; v_call: TRBV6-2/TRBV6-3; j_call: TRBJ2-4
cdr3_aa: CASSSRQGNTGELFF; cdr3_nt: TGTGCCAGCAGCTCCAGACAGGGCAACACCGGGGAGCTGTTTTTT; d_call: TRBD1; clone_size: few; cdr3_length: 15; v_call: TRBV7-6; j_call: TRBJ2-2
cdr3_aa: CSGAGGQETQYF; cdr3_nt: TGCAGCGGGGCGGGGGGTCAAGAGACCCAGTACTTC; d_call: TRBD2; clone_size: NA; cdr3_length: 12; v_call: TRBV29-1; j_call: TRBJ2-5
cdr3_aa: CASSSQTSGASYEQYF; cdr3_nt: TGTGCCAGCAGTTCCCAGACTAGCGGTGCGTCCTACGAGCAGTACTTC; d_call: TRBD2; clone_size: NA; cdr3_length: 16; v_call: TRBV6-5; j_call: TRBJ2-7